The clone carrying this TCR beta chain was counted at least ten times. Its antigen is undetermined. This sample is drawn from a study of identical twins. Study results and caveats: Those out-of-frame alpha sequences shared by twins showed an excess of low generation probability.

The authors used template switching to add a universal primer site and gave cDNA unique molecular identifiers. TCRdb analysed the 5' RACE reads with MiXCR anew, one entry per CDR3 protein. In the table there are 200,000 to 250,000 distinct CDR3 sequences, around an eighth of which are singletons. The sample consisted of memory (CD45RO+) T cells sorted from blood. The clonotype was recovered from a woman under 30 in good health.

The CDR3 loop is CASSRLAGVSTDTQYF. In DNA, the CDR3 is TGTGCCAGCAGTCGACTAGCGGGGGTCAGCACAGATACGCAGTATTTT. The gene calls are TRBV6-1 and TRBJ2-3, with 12 bases lining up with TRBD2. The trim removed 5 bases at V and 0 bases at J, leaving 3 bases unmatched. Germline values: CDR1 MNHNS, CDR2 SASEGT. The CDR3 contains 16 residues.